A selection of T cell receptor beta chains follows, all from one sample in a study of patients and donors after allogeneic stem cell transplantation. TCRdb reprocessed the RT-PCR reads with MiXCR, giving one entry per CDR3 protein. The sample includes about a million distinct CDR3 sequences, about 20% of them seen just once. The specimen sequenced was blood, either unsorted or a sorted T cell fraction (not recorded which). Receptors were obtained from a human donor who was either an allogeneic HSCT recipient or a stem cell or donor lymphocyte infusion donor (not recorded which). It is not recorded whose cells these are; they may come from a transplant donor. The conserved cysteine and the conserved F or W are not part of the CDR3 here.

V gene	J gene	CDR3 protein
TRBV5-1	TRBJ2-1	ASSLADRGRNEQF
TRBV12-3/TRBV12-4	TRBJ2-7	ASSFAGANYEQY
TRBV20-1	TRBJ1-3	SAGSSPGTGNTIY
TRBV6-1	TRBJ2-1	ASSLGRPETSTYNEQF
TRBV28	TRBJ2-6	ASNGAVVDSGANVLT
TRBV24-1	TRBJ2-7	ATSDSGTEFYEQY
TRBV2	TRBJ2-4	ASRNPGDIQY
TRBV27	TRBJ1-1	ASSLSGTGAEAF
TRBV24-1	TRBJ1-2	ATRGSQQGCT
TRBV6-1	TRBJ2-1	ASRAPGANLNEQF
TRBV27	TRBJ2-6	ASSFRGTNVLT
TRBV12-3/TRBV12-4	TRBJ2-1	ASSPEGPYDEQF
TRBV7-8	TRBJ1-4	ASNLQQGGEKLF
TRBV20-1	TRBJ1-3	SAKITGQSGNTIY
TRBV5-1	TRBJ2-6	ASSLDRWQSGANVLT
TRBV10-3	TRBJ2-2	AISERGTGNTGELF
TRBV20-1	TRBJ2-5	SGPGGLGETQY